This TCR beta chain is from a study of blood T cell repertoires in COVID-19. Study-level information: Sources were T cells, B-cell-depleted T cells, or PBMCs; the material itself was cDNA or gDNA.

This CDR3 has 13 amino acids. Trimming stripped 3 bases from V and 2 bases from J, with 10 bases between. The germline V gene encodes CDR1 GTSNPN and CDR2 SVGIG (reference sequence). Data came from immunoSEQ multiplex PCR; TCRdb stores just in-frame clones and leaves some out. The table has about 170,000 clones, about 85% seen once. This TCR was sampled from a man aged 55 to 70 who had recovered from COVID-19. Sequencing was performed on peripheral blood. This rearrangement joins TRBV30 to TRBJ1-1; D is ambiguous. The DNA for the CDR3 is TGTGCCTGGAGACAGACCATAAACACTGAAGCTTTCTTT. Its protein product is CAWRQTINTEAFF.